This TCR beta chain was captured in a study of blood T cell repertoires in COVID-19. The sample holds a few counts of this clone. Libraries were prepared by immunoSEQ multiplex PCR; TCRdb keeps only in-frame clonotypes and omits some of them. Of approximately 170,000 clones in the sample, around 85% were seen once. V was trimmed by 6 bases and J by 12 bases, leaving 12 bases between them. Germline lookup yields CDR1 MDHEN and CDR2 SYDVKM. The CDR3 has 12 residues. The gene calls are TRBV28 and TRBJ1-6; D possibly corresponds to TRBD1 (5 bases). Sequencing used peripheral blood. This clonotype was obtained from a man aged 25-40 years with acute or convalescent COVID-19. CDR3 in amino acids: CASSPGGLPLHF. CDR3 nucleotides: TGTGCCAGCAGCCCGGGGGGACTACCCCTCCACTTT.